The 18 T cell receptor beta chains below come from one sample, sequenced in a study of blood T cell repertoires in COVID-19. TCRdb's copy holds only in-frame clones and misses some; the assay was immunoSEQ multiplex PCR. Found here are some 210,000 clones, around nine tenths of them singletons; the top ten hold 5.5% to 6.5%. The sequencing input was peripheral blood. These receptors originate from a man in his 60s who had recovered from COVID-19.

The gene calls are TRBV7-9 and TRBJ2-5; D call uncertain. Germline-derived CDR1 and CDR2 are SEHNR and FQNEAQ (reference sequence). This CDR3 region has 11 residues. V was cut by 8 bases and J by 0 bases, with 4 bases left in between. The CDR3 sequence: CASPYQETQYF. The CDR3 nucleotides are TGTGCCAGCCCCTACCAAGAGACCCAGTACTTC.

This clone was recorded only once. This chain links TRBV7-7 with TRBJ2-2; TRBD1 aligns across 8 bases. CDR3 length: 15 residues. Germline-derived CDR1 and CDR2 are SSHAT and FNYEAQ (reference sequence). J gave up 5 bases and V 4 bases, and 6 bases lay outside the gene matches. The chain's CDR3 is CASSSGQGWTGELFF. The CDR3 DNA sequence: TGTGCCAGCAGCTCCGGACAGGGATGGACCGGGGAGCTGTTTTTT. The whole variable domain, filled in from reference TRBV7-7 and TRBJ2-2, reads GAGVSQSPRYKVTKRGQDVTLRCDPISSHATLYWYQQALGQGPEFLTYFNYEAQPDKSGLPSDRFSAERPEGSISTLTIQRTEQRDSAMYRCASSSGQGWTGELFFGEGSRLTVL.

This sequence joins TRBV13 and TRBJ2-2; 9 bases are a match to TRBD2. The CDR3 sequence is 17 residues long. Per germline, CDR1 PRHDT and CDR2 FYEKMQ (reference sequence). Trimming removed 1 base from V and 1 base from J; junction bases left unmatched: 4. The CDR3 DNA follows: TGTGCCAGCAGCTTAGTGACTAGCGGCCTGAACACCGGGGAGCTGTTTTTT. Translated: CASSLVTSGLNTGELFF. Using reference TRBV13 and TRBJ2-2 for the parts outside the CDR3, the full variable domain is AAGVIQSPRHLIKEKRETATLKCYPIPRHDTVYWYQQGPGQDPQFLISFYEKMQSDKGSIPDRFSAQQFSDYHSELNMSSLELGDSALYFCASSLVTSGLNTGELFFGEGSRLTVL.

V gene TRBV6-6 combines with J gene TRBJ1-1; D possibly corresponds to TRBD1 (5 bases). The length of the CDR3 is 15 residues. Trimming shortened V by 0 bases and J by 2 bases, and 10 bases separated the two germline ends. From germline, CDR1 is MNHNY and CDR2 SVGAGI (reference sequence). The CDR3 sequence is CASSYSGRANTEAFF. In DNA, the CDR3 is TGTGCCAGCAGTTACTCAGGCAGGGCAAACACTGAAGCTTTCTTT.

The chain links TRBV29-1 to TRBJ2-6; 7 bases line up with TRBD2. The germline V gene encodes CDR1 SQVTM and CDR2 ANQGSEA. V dropped 4 bases and J dropped 0; count of bases not matched to a gene: 12. CDR3 size: 18 residues. CDR3 protein: CSVVGGRTRGSGANVLTF. The CDR3 DNA is TGCAGCGTTGTGGGGGGGAGGACCCGGGGCTCTGGGGCCAACGTCCTGACTTTC.

The V gene is TRBV14, the J gene TRBJ1-4, with D uncertain. The CDR3 has 13 amino acids. Germline V gene lookup returns CDR1 SGHDN and CDR2 FVKESK. Trimming removed 4 bases at V and 5 bases at J, with 8 bases between. The DNA of the CDR3 is TGTGCCAGCAGCCCGGGTTTCAATGAAAAACTGTTTTTT. The encoded protein is CASSPGFNEKLFF.

V is TRBV5-4 and J is TRBJ2-7; a possible D gene is TRBD1 (6 bases). V lost 0 bases to trimming and J lost 4 bases, with 11 bases between them. The CDR3 loop spans 14 amino acids. Germline assignment: CDR1 SGHNT and CDR2 YYREEE (reference sequence). CDR3 protein: CASSLAGRGYEQYF. Here the CDR3 DNA reads TGTGCCAGCAGCTTGGCCGGCAGGGGATACGAGCAGTACTTC. Filled out from reference TRBV5-4 and TRBJ2-7, the complete variable domain reads ETGVTQSPTHLIKTRGQQVTLRCSSQSGHNTVSWYQQALGQGPQFIFQYYREEENGRGNFPPRFSGLQFPNYSSELNVNALELDDSALYLCASSLAGRGYEQYFGPGTRLTVT.

On this clone: The junction shows a germline mismatch at one end, possibly a read error. This chain links TRBV6-6 with TRBJ2-7, with TRBD1 identical over 7 bases. CDR3 length: 15 amino acids. Germline V CDR1 and CDR2: MNHNY, SVGAGI (reference sequence). CDR3 bases: TGTGCCAGCAGGTACTCGACAGGGTCATCCTACGAGCAGTACTTC. It is translated as CASRYSTGSSYEQYF.

This chain links TRBV7-2 with TRBJ2-1; 11 bases fit TRBD1. Germline values: CDR1 SGHTA, CDR2 FQGNSA. The CDR3 has 16 residues. V dropped 3 bases and J dropped 6; count of bases not matched to a gene: 7. CDR3 DNA sequence: TGTGCCAGCAGCTTCTATGGGACAGGGGGTGGCAATGAGCAGTTCTTC. Translation gives CASSFYGTGGGNEQFF. The full variable domain, with the rest looked up from reference TRBV7-2 and TRBJ2-1, is GAGVSQSPSNKVTEKGKDVELRCDPISGHTALYWYRQSLGQGLEFLIYFQGNSAPDKSGLPSDRFSAERTGGSVSTLTIQRTQQEDSAVYLCASSFYGTGGGNEQFFGPGTRLTVL.

This clone is a singleton in its sample. CDR3 in amino acids: CASANRGRTEAFF. CDR3 DNA: TGTGCTAGTGCCAACAGGGGAAGGACTGAAGCTTTCTTT. The rearrangement uses TRBV12-5 and TRBJ1-1; 7 positions agree with TRBD1. The length of the CDR3 is 13 residues. The V segment lost 7 bases and the J segment 5 bases; nucleotides outside the gene matches: 7. Germline V CDR1 and CDR2: LGHNT, FRNRAP. Full variable domain (rest looked up from reference TRBV12-5 and TRBJ1-1): DARVTQTPRHKVTEMGQEVTMRCQPILGHNTVFWYRQTMMQGLELLAYFRNRAPLDDSGMPKDRFSAEMPDATLATLKIQPSEPRDSAVYFCASANRGRTEAFFGQGTRLTVV.

The rearrangement joins TRBV20-1 to TRBJ2-3, with D uncertain. Trimming cost V 3 bases and J 3 bases, with 7 bases left between them. Germline loops: CDR1 DFQATT, CDR2 SNEGSKA (reference sequence). The CDR3 runs to 12 residues. The DNA of the CDR3 is TGCAGTGCTAGTGTCCGGACAGATACGCAGTATTTT. This encodes CSASVRTDTQYF.

This chain links TRBV2 with TRBJ1-6; D call uncertain. Germline CDR1 and CDR2: SNHLY and FYNNEI. V shed 8 bases and J shed 5 bases, with 16 bases lying between them. The CDR3 contains 15 residues. The CDR3 protein is CASSRNQNDNSPLHF. DNA of the CDR3: TGTGCCAGCTCCCGAAACCAGAATGATAATTCACCCCTCCACTTT.

V is TRBV24-1 and J is TRBJ2-7; 8 bases align to TRBD1. V was pared by 8 bases and J by 3 bases, with 11 bases of the junction left unmatched. The CDR3 consists of 15 residues. Germline V lookup: CDR1 KGHDR, CDR2 SFDVKD. The CDR3 DNA is TGTGCCACCAAAGTTCGGACAGGGTACTACTACGAGCAGTACTTC. This sequence encodes CATKVRTGYYYEQYF.

This chain's CDR3 is CASSVTRGLSVAFF. The CDR3 nucleotides read TGCGCCAGCAGTGTCACCAGGGGACTAAGCGTGGCTTTCTTT. V gene TRBV10-2 combines with J gene TRBJ1-1; TRBD1 might be the D (6 bases). Germline assignment: CDR1 WSHSY and CDR2 SAAADI. The ends were cut back, 4 bases at V and 11 bases at J, with 20 bases in the middle. The CDR3 spans 14 residues.

This chain uses TRBV5-4 with TRBJ1-1, with D possibly being TRBD1 (6 bases). This CDR3 spans 15 amino acids. Germline lookup yields CDR1 SGHNT and CDR2 YYREEE (reference sequence). The V end lost 4 bases, the J end lost 2 bases, and 15 bases lay between the germline ends. CDR3 protein: CASSSRQASNTEAFF. The CDR3 DNA reads as TGTGCCAGCAGCAGCCGACAGGCCAGTAACACTGAAGCTTTCTTT.

The V and J genes are TRBV6-2 or TRBV6-3 and TRBJ2-6, with 12 bases lining up with TRBD1. CDR3 length: 18 residues. Germline lookup yields CDR1 MNHEY and CDR2 SVGEGT. V shed 5 bases and J 2 bases; nucleotides not matched to a gene: 7. The CDR3 coding sequence is TGTGCCAGCAGTGGGGGACAGGGGGCCGTAACTGGGGCCAACGTCCTGACTTTC. Translated, it gives CASSGGQGAVTGANVLTF.

The table lists this clone with a count of one. This sequence joins TRBV19 and TRBJ2-3, with D maybe TRBD1 (8 bases). The V end lost 7 bases, the J end lost 6 bases, and 20 bases lay between the germline ends. CDR3 length equals 15 residues. Germline V CDR1 and CDR2: LNHDA, SQIVND (reference sequence). In DNA, the CDR3 is TGTGCCAGTAACCGGGGGGACAGGACTTTGGATACGCAGTATTTT. As protein: CASNRGDRTLDTQYF.

The chain combines TRBV6-1 with TRBJ2-7; no clear D. V gave up 2 bases and J gave up 2 bases, with 10 bases separating them. Looked up from germline, CDR1 is MNHNS and CDR2 is SASEGT. The CDR3 loop spans 14 amino acids. CDR3 in DNA: TGTGCCAGCAGTGAACGAGGAAGACCCTACGAGCAGTACTTC. Its translation is CASSERGRPYEQYF.